This T cell receptor beta chain appears in the sequencing data of a study of T cell changes during pregnancy in multiple sclerosis. This clone was counted a single time. Here immunoSEQ multiplex PCR was the method, and the copy in TCRdb shows in-frame clones only, minus some. The table includes 79,000 or so clones, around 93% detected once. The CDR3 consists of 14 residues. The V gene's germline CDR1 is MNHNY and CDR2 SVGAGI (reference sequence). Losses at the gene ends were 5 bases for V and 4 bases for J; bases not matched to a gene: 6. The sequencing here drew on peripheral blood, taken in the first trimester of pregnancy. The J gene is TRBJ1-2, the V gene TRBV6-6; 8 nucleotides agree with TRBD1. The TCR sequence derives from a female donor in good health, enrolled as a control in a pregnancy study. In DNA, the CDR3 is TGTGCCAGCAGTACCGGACAGGGACTCTATGGCTACACCTTC. This encodes CASSTGQGLYGYTF.